The clone carrying this T cell receptor beta chain occurred once. As handled by the study authors: Amplification with reference gene primers provided the estimates of nucleated cell counts. Only in-frame clones appear in the TCRdb table, and some are missing; sequencing was by immunoSEQ multiplex PCR. V, J and clone size derive from that table, while D and trimming were established from the DNA sequence. The data show under 300,000 clones, less than 90% seen once. This sample was taken from a study of blood T cell repertoires in COVID-19. Followed longitudinally, the Seattle patients had been enrolled during active infection. The sequenced sample consisted of peripheral blood. The receptor was derived from a woman in her twenties or thirties with COVID-19, enrolled during active disease.

The CDR3 is CATSRDPGLVNEQYF. Here the CDR3 DNA reads TGTGCCACCAGCAGAGATCCAGGACTAGTAAACGAGCAGTACTTC. V gene TRBV15 combines with J gene TRBJ2-7; 7 positions match TRBD2. CDR1 and CDR2 from the germline V gene are LNHNV and YYDKDF (reference sequence). J gave up 5 bases and V 0 bases, and 7 bases lay outside the gene matches. CDR3 length: 15 residues.